This T cell receptor beta chain comes out of a study of blood T cell repertoires in COVID-19. Germline trimming cut 3 bases from V and 2 bases from J; bases unmatched to any gene: 8. Germline V gene sequence: CDR1 SGHDT, CDR2 YYEEEE. The CDR3 is 15 amino acids. Sequenced by immunoSEQ multiplex PCR; TCRdb stores in-frame clones only, minus some. The table shows about 340,000 clones, with 65% to 90% occurring only once. Only a few counts were recorded for this clone. Sequencing was carried out using peripheral blood. This TCR was recovered from a woman aged 55-69 years with COVID-19, enrolled during active disease. The chain couples TRBV5-6 to TRBJ2-7; 7 nucleotides line up with TRBD1. This chain's CDR3 is CASSSDRERTYEQYF. CDR3 sequence (DNA): TGTGCCAGCAGCTCTGACAGGGAAAGAACCTACGAGCAGTACTTC.